This entry describes one T cell receptor beta chain. The sample is drawn from a study of blood T cell repertoires in COVID-19. Clones were sequenced by immunoSEQ multiplex PCR, and TCRdb holds only the in-frame ones, with some missing. This table holds about 110,000 clones, 88% found once. This CDR3 region has 15 residues. Germline V CDR1 and CDR2: MDHEN, SYDVKM. V lost 3 bases to trimming and J lost 4 bases, with 14 bases between them. Material: peripheral blood. The sequence was collected from a woman in her fifties or sixties with acute or convalescent COVID-19. J is TRBJ2-3 and V is TRBV28; D possibly corresponds to TRBD2 (7 bases). The CDR3 loop reads CASSFGREGADTQYF. The CDR3 coding sequence is TGTGCCAGCAGTTTTGGGAGGGAGGGGGCAGATACGCAGTATTTT.